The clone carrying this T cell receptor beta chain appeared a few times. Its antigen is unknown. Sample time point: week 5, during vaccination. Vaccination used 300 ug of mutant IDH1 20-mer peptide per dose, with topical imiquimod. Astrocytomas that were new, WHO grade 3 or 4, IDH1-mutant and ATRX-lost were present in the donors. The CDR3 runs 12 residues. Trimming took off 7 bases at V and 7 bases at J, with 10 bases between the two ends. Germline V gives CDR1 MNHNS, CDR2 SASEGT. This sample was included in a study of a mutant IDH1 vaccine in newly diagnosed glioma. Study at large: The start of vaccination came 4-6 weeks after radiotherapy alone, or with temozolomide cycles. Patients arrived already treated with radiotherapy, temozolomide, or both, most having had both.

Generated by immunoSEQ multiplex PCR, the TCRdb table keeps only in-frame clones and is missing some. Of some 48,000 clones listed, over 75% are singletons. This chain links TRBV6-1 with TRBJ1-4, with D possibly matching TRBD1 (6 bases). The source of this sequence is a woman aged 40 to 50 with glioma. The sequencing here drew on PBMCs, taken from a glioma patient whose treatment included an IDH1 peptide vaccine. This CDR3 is CASNAGVEKLFF. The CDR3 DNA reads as TGTGCCAGCAATGCAGGGGTTGAAAAACTGTTTTTT.